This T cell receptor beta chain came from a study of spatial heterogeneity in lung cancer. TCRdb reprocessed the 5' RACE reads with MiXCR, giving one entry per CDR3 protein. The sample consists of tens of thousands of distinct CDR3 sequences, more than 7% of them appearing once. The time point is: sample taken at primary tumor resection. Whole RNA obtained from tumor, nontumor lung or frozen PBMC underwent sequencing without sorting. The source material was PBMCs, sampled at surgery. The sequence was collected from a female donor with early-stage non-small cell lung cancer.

Written as DNA, the CDR3 is TGTGCCAGCAGCTTTACGACTCCCATGTCGGATACGCAGTATTTT. Protein: CASSFTTPMSDTQYF. The V and J genes are TRBV7-2 and TRBJ2-3; D remains ambiguous. The CDR3 is 15 amino acids. Germline values: CDR1 SGHTA, CDR2 FQGNSA. V lost 3 bases and J 6 bases, leaving 16 bases between the germline ends.